Included here is one TCR beta chain sequence, with context. This sample stems from a study of blood T cell repertoires in COVID-19. Looking at the study overall: Acute and convalescent COVID-19 specimens originated in the United States, Italy and Spain.

The protocol was immunoSEQ multiplex PCR, while the TCRdb copy is restricted to in-frame clones and leaves out a portion. The sample includes approximately 250,000 clones, around 88% of them seen just once. This TCR derives from a woman of 80 years or more with COVID-19, enrolled during active disease. The sample consisted of peripheral blood.

Here the CDR3 reads CASSFPGGGKRTDTQYF. As DNA, the CDR3 is TGTGCCAGCAGCTTCCCTGGGGGGGGCAAGAGGACAGATACGCAGTATTTT. The V gene is TRBV5-6, the J gene TRBJ2-3; D may be TRBD2 (7 bases). This CDR3 contains 17 residues. The germline V gene encodes CDR1 SGHDT and CDR2 YYEEEE. With 2 bases removed from V and 3 bases from J, the gap between germline ends came to 19 bases. Combining the CDR3 with reference TRBV5-6 and TRBJ2-3 gives the whole variable domain DAGVTQSPTHLIKTRGQQVTLRCSPKSGHDTVSWYQQALGQGPQFIFQYYEEEERQRGNFPDRFSGHQFPNYSSELNVNALLLGDSALYLCASSFPGGGKRTDTQYFGPGTRLTVL.